This T cell receptor (beta chain) was captured in a study of T cell changes during pregnancy in multiple sclerosis. V was cut by 4 bases and J by 7 bases, with 11 bases left in between. This CDR3 comprises 13 residues. Looked up from germline, CDR1 is SGHDT and CDR2 is YYEEEE. Data came from immunoSEQ multiplex PCR; TCRdb stores just in-frame clones and leaves some out. The sample gives roughly 33,000 clones, about 89% of which show up once; around 2.8% is in the top ten. This TCR was recovered from a female donor in good health, enrolled as a control in a pregnancy study. This chain connects TRBV5-6 to TRBJ1-4; D is possibly TRBD1 (5 bases). The specimen comprised CD4+ T cells from peripheral blood mononuclear cells, sampled in the third trimester of pregnancy. The CDR3 spells CASSKSGGEKLFF. CDR3 sequence (DNA): TGTGCCAGCAGCAAGTCCGGGGGTGAAAAACTGTTTTTT.